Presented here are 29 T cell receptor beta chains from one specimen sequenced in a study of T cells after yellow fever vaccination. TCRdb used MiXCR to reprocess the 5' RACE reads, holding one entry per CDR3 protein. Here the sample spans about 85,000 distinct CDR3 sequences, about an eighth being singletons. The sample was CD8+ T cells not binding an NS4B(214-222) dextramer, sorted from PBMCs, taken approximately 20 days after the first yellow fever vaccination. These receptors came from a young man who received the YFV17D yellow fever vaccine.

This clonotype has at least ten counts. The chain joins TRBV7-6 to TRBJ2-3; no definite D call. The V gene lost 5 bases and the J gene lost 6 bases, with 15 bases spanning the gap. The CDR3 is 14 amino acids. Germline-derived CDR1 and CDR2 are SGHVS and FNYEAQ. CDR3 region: CASSTQLQRDTQYF. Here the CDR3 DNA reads TGTGCCAGCAGCACCCAACTACAGCGTGATACGCAGTATTTT.

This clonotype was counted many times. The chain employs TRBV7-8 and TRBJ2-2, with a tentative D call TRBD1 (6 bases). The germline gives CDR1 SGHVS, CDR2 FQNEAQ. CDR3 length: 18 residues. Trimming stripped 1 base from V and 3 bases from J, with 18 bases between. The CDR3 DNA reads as TGTGCCAGCAGCTTAGTTCGGAACCCTAGGGGGTACACCGGGGAGCTGTTTTTT. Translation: CASSLVRNPRGYTGELFF. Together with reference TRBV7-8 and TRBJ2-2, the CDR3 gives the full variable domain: GAGVSQSPRYKVAKRGQDVALRCDPISGHVSLFWYQQALGQGPEFLTYFQNEAQLDKSGLPSDRFFAERPEGSVSTLKIQRTQQEDSAVYLCASSLVRNPRGYTGELFFGEGSRLTVL.

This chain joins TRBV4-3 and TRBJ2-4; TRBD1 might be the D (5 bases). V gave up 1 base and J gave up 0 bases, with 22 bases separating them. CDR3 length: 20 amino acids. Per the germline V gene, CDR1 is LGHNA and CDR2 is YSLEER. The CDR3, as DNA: TGCGCCAGCAGCCAAGGGGAAGGGGCCACCGGCACTCTAGCCAAAAACATTCAGTACTTC. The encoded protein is CASSQGEGATGTLAKNIQYF.

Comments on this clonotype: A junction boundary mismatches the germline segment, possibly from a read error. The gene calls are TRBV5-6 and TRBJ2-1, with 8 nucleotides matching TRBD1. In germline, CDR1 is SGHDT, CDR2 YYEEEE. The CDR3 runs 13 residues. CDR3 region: CAISPGDRSRQFF. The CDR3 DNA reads TGTGCCATCAGCCCCGGGGACAGGTCCAGGCAGTTCTTC.

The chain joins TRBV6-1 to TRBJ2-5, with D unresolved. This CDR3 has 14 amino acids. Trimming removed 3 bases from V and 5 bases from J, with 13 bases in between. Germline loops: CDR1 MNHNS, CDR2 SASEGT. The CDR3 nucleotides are TGTGCCAGCAGTGACGGAACTGTCCGGGAGACCCAGTACTTC. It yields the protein CASSDGTVRETQYF.

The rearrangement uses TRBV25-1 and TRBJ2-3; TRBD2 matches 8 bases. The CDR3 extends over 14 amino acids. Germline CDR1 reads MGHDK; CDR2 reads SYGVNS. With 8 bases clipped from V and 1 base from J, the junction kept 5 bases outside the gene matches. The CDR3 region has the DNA TGTGCCAGCCGTCGGGGGGGGCGCACAGATACGCAGTATTTT. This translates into CASRRGGRTDTQYF.

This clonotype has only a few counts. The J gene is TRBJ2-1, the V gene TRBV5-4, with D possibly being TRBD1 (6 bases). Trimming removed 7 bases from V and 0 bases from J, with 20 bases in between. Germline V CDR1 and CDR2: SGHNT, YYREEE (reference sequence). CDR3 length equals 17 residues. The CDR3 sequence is CASWGQGLRGSYNEQFF. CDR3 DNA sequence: TGTGCCAGCTGGGGACAAGGACTCCGGGGCTCCTACAATGAGCAGTTCTTC.

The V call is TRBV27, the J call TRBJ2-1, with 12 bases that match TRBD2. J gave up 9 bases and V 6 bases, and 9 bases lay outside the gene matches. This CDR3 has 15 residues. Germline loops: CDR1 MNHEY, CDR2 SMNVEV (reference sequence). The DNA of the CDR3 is TGTGCCAGCAGGGTACTAGCGGGGGGACTGAGTGAGCAGTTCTTC. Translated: CASRVLAGGLSEQFF.

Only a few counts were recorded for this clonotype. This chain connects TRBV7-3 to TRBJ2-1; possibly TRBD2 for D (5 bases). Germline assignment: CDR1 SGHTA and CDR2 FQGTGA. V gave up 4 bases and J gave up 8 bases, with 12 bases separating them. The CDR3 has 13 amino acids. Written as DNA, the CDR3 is TGTGCCAGCAGCTCGGGGTTAACGGATGAGCAGTTCTTC. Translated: CASSSGLTDEQFF.

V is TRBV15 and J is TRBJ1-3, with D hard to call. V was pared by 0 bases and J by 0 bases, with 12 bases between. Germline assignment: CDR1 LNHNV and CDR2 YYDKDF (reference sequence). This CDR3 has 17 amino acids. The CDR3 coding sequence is TGTGCCACCAGCAGAGAAATGGTATCTAACTCTGGAAACACCATATATTTT. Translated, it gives CATSREMVSNSGNTIYF. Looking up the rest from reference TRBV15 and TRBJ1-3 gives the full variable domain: DAMVIQNPRYQVTQFGKPVTLSCSQTLNHNVMYWYQQKSSQAPKLLFHYYDKDFNNEADTPDNFQSRRPNTSFCFLDIRSPGLGDTAMYLCATSREMVSNSGNTIYFGEGSWLTVV.

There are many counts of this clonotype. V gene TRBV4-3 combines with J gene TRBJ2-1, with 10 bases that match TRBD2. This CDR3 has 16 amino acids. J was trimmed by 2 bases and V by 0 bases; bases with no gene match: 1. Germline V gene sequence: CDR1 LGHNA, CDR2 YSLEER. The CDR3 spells CASSQDGTSAYNEQFF. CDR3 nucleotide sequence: TGCGCCAGCAGCCAAGATGGGACTAGCGCCTACAATGAGCAGTTCTTC.

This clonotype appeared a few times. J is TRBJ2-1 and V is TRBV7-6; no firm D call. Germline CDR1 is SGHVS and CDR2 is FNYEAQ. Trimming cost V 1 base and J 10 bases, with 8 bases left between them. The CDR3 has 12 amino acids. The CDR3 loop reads CASSLVVEEQFF. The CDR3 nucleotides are TGTGCCAGCAGCTTAGTGGTCGAGGAGCAGTTCTTC. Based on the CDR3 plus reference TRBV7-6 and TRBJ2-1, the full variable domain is GAGVSQSPRYKVTKRGQDVALRCDPISGHVSLYWYRQALGQGPEFLTYFNYEAQQDKSGLPNDRFSAERPEGSISTLTIQRTEQRDSAMYRCASSLVVEEQFFGPGTRLTVL.

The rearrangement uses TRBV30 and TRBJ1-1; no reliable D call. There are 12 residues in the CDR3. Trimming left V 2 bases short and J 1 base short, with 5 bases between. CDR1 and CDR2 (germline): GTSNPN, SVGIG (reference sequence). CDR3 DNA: TGTGCCTGGAGTCCAGGGAACACTGAAGCTTTCTTT. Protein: CAWSPGNTEAFF.

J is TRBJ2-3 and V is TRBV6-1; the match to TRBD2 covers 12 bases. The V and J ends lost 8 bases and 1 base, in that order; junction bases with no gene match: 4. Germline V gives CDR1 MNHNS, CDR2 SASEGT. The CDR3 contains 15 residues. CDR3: CASPPSGGGTDTQYF. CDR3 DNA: TGTGCCAGCCCTCCTAGCGGGGGGGGCACAGATACGCAGTATTTT.

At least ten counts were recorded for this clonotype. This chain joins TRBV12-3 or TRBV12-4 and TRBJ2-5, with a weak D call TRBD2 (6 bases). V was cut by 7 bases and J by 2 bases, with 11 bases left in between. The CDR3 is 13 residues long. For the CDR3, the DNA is TGTGCCAGCAATCCGGGACTTCAAGAGACCCAGTACTTC. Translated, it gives CASNPGLQETQYF.

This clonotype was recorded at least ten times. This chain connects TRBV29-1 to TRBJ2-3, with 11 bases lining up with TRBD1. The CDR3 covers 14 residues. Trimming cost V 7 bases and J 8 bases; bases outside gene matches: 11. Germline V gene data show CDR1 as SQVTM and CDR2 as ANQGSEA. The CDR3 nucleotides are TGCAGCGCCTTTGGGACAGGGGGAAGCGGTACGCAGTATTTT. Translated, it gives CSAFGTGGSGTQYF.

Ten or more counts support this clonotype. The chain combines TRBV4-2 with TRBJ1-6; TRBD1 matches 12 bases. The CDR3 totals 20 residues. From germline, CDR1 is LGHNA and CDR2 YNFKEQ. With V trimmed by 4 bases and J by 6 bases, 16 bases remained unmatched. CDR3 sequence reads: CASSLPGQGAFYGSNSPLHF. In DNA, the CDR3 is TGTGCCAGCAGCCTACCGGGACAGGGGGCGTTTTACGGGAGTAATTCACCCCTCCACTTT.

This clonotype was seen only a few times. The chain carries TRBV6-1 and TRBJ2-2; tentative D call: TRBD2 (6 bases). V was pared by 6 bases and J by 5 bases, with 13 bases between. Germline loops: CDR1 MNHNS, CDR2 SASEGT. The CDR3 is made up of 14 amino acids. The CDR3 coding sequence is TGTGCCAGCAGCCCGGACTATGGGACCGGGGAGCTGTTTTTT. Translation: CASSPDYGTGELFF.

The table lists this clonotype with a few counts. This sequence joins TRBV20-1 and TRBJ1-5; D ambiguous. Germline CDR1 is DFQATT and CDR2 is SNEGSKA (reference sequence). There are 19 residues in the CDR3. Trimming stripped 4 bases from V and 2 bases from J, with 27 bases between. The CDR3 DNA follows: TGCAGTGCTACCGACTTGATTCGTATTTCGAGGGCGGGCAATCAGCCCCAGCATTTT. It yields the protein CSATDLIRISRAGNQPQHF.

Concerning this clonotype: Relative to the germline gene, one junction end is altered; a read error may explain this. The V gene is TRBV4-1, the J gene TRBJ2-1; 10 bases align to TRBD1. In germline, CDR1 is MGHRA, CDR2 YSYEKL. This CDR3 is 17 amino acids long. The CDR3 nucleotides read TGCGCCACCAGCCAAGATCGGTGGGACAGGGGCTACAATGAGCAGTTCTTC. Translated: CATSQDRWDRGYNEQFF.

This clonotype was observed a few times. The CDR3 loop is CASSNRDSEQYV. The CDR3 nucleotides read TGTGCCAGCAGCAACCGGGACAGCGAGCAGTACGTC. The gene calls are TRBV7-9 and TRBJ2-7; 7 nucleotides agree with TRBD1. Germline V gene lookup returns CDR1 SEHNR and CDR2 FQNEAQ (reference sequence). The CDR3 is 12 amino acids. V was pared by 5 bases and J by 6 bases, with 4 bases of the junction left unmatched.

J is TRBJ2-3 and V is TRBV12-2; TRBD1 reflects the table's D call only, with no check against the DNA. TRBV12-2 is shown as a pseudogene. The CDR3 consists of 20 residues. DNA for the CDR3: TGTGCAAGTCGTTTGGGTCGCCGGGGGCGGGGGGGGAGCCGCACAGATACGCAGTATTTT. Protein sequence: CASRLGRRGRGGSRTDTQYF.

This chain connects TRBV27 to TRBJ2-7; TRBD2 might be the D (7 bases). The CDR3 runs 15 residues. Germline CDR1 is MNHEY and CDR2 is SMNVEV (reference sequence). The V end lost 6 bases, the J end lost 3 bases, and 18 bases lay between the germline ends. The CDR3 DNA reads TGTGCCAGCAGCCCAGGTGTGGGGGGGCTCTACGAGCAGTACGTC. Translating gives CASSPGVGGLYEQYV.

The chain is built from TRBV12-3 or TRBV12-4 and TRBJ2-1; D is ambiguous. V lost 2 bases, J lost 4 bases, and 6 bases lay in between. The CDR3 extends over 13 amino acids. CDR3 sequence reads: CASSLIGYNEQFF. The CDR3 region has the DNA TGTGCCAGCAGTTTAATCGGGTACAATGAGCAGTTCTTC.

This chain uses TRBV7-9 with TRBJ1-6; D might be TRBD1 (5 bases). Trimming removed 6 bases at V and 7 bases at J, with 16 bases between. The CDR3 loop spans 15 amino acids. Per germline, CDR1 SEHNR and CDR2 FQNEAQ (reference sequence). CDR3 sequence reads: CASRVSPGDNSPLHF. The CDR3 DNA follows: TGTGCCAGCAGGGTTTCCCCTGGGGACAATTCACCCCTCCACTTT.

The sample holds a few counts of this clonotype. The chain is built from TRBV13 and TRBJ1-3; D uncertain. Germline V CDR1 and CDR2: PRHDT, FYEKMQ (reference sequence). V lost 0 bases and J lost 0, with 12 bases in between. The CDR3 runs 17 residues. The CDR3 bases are TGTGCCAGCAGCTTAGGCCTTGGCTCCAGCTCTGGAAACACCATATATTTT. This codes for CASSLGLGSSSGNTIYF.

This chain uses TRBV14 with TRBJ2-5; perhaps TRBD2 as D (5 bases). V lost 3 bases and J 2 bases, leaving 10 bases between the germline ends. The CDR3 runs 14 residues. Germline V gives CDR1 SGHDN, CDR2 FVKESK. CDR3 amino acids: CASSQREIQETQYF. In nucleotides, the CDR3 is TGTGCCAGCAGCCAGAGGGAAATTCAAGAGACCCAGTACTTC.

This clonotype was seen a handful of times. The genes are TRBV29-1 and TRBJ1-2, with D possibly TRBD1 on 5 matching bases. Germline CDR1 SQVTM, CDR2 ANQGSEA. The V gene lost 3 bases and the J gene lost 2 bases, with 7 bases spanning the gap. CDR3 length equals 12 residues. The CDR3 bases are TGCAGCGTTGACGAGGGGAACTATGGCTACACCTTC. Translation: CSVDEGNYGYTF.

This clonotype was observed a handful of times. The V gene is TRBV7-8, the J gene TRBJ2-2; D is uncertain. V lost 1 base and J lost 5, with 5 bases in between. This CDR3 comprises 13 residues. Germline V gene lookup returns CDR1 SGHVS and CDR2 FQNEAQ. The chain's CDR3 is CASSLVLTGELFF. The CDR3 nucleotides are TGTGCCAGCAGCTTAGTACTGACCGGGGAGCTGTTTTTT.